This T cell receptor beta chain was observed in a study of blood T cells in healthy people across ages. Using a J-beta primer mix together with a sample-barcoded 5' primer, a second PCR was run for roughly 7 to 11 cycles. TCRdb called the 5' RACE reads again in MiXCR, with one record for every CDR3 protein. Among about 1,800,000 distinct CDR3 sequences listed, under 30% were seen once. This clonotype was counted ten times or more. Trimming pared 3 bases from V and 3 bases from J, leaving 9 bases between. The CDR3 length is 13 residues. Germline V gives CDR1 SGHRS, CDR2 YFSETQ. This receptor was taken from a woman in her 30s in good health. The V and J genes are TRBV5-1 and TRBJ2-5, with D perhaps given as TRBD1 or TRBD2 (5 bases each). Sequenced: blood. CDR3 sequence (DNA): TGCGCCAGCAGCTGGGACGGAAAAGAGACCCAGTACTTC. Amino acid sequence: CASSWDGKETQYF.